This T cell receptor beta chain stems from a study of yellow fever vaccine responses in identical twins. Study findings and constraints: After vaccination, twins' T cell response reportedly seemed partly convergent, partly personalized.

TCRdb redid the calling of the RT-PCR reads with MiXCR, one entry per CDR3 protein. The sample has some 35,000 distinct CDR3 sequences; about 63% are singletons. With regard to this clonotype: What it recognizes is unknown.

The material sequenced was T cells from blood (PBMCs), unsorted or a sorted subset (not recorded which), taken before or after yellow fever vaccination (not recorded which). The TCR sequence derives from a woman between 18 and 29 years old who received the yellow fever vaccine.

The CDR3, as DNA: TGTGCCAGCAGTCTACAGGGCGCGAACACCGGGGAGCTGTTTTTT. Translation: CASSLQGANTGELFF. The chain links TRBV2 to TRBJ2-2; TRBD1 might be the D (6 bases). The ends were cut back, 5 bases at V and 0 bases at J, with 10 bases in the middle. Germline V gene sequence: CDR1 SNHLY, CDR2 FYNNEI. This CDR3 comprises 15 residues. Together with reference TRBV2 and TRBJ2-2, the CDR3 gives the full variable domain: EPEVTQTPSHQVTQMGQEVILRCVPISNHLYFYWYRQILGQKVEFLVSFYNNEISEKSEIFDDQFSVERPDGSNFTLKIRSTKLEDSAMYFCASSLQGANTGELFFGEGSRLTVL.